These 22 T cell receptor beta chains were all obtained from the same sample, sequenced in a study of OX40 agonist ivuxolimab in advanced cancers. Libraries were prepared by immunoSEQ multiplex PCR; TCRdb keeps only in-frame clonotypes and omits some of them. This sample has 15,000 to 20,000 clones, with over 75% found just once. The material was CD4+ or CD8+ T cells sorted from blood, obtained in a trial of the OX40 agonist ivuxolimab. The receptors here all came from an adult with an advanced solid tumor such as melanoma, head and neck, liver or kidney cancer.

This clone is a singleton in its sample. The CDR3 sequence: CASREGGGNTEAFF. In DNA form, the CDR3 reads TGTGCCAGTAGGGAGGGAGGGGGCAACACTGAAGCTTTCTTT. V and J are TRBV19 and TRBJ1-1; 7 bases fit TRBD1. The CDR3 sequence is 14 residues long. V was clipped by 6 bases and J by 2 bases; unmatched bases: 6. In germline, CDR1 is LNHDA, CDR2 SQIVND (reference sequence).

This clone has just one count. The chain employs TRBV27 and TRBJ1-1; D is unresolved. The CDR3 extends over 14 amino acids. Trimming cost V 4 bases and J 1 base, with 10 bases left between them. CDR1 and CDR2 from the germline V gene are MNHEY and SMNVEV (reference sequence). CDR3 DNA sequence: TGTGCCAGCAGTTGGGTGGGAGCGAACACTGAAGCTTTCTTT. This sequence encodes CASSWVGANTEAFF.

The V gene is TRBV27, the J gene TRBJ1-4; D is undetermined. Germline V gene sequence: CDR1 MNHEY, CDR2 SMNVEV (reference sequence). Deletions cut 6 bases from V and 0 bases from J, with 2 bases between. The length of the CDR3 is 12 residues. The CDR3 protein is CASSSTNEKLFF. DNA for the CDR3: TGTGCCAGCAGCTCAACTAATGAAAAACTGTTTTTT. Complete variable domain (other parts from reference TRBV27 and TRBJ1-4): EAQVTQNPRYLITVTGKKLTVTCSQNMNHEYMSWYRQDPGLGLRQIYYSMNVEVTDKGDVPEGYKVSRKEKRNFPLILESPSPNQTSLYFCASSSTNEKLFFGSGTQLSVL.

This clone showed up just a few times. V gene TRBV10-2 combines with J gene TRBJ1-1; D is unclear. This CDR3 spans 15 amino acids. CDR1 WSHSY and CDR2 SAAADI come from the germline V gene. The V gene lost 0 bases and the J gene lost 0 bases, with 8 bases spanning the gap. DNA for the CDR3: TGCGCCAGCAGTGAGTCTACAGCGATGAACACTGAAGCTTTCTTT. Its translation is CASSESTAMNTEAFF.

This chain uses TRBV5-5 with TRBJ1-2, with D unclear. The CDR3 is 12 amino acids. Germline V gene data show CDR1 as SGHKS and CDR2 as YYEKEE (reference sequence). Trimming pared 7 bases from V and 4 bases from J, leaving 11 bases between. The CDR3 region is CASRVRPYGYTF. The CDR3 nucleotides are TGTGCCAGCCGTGTCAGGCCCTATGGCTACACCTTC.

J is TRBJ1-4 and V is TRBV2; D may be TRBD1 (5 bases). With 1 base removed from V and 5 bases from J, the gap between germline ends came to 14 bases. This CDR3 has 16 amino acids. Germline V gene lookup returns CDR1 SNHLY and CDR2 FYNNEI. In DNA, the CDR3 is TGTGCCAGCAGTGAAGGTTGGGGGGGGATCAATGAAAAACTGTTTTTT. It codes for CASSEGWGGINEKLFF. The full variable domain, completed using reference TRBV2 and TRBJ1-4, is EPEVTQTPSHQVTQMGQEVILRCVPISNHLYFYWYRQILGQKVEFLVSFYNNEISEKSEIFDDQFSVERPDGSNFTLKIRSTKLEDSAMYFCASSEGWGGINEKLFFGSGTQLSVL.

The chain carries TRBV5-1 and TRBJ2-7; 10 bases agree with TRBD1. V gave up 2 bases and J gave up 2 bases; unmatched junction bases: 4. CDR1 SGHRS and CDR2 YFSETQ come from the germline V gene. CDR3 length: 15 amino acids. The CDR3 region is CASSFRDRGTYEQYF. The CDR3 bases are TGCGCCAGCAGCTTCCGGGACAGGGGTACCTACGAGCAGTACTTC.

Only one count was recorded for this clone. CDR3 sequence (DNA): TGTGCCAGCAGCTTGGCGTACGGCTTTCGCACAGATACGCAGTATTTT. Protein: CASSLAYGFRTDTQYF. This chain joins TRBV5-8 and TRBJ2-3; D unclear. Trimming took 0 bases from V and 1 from J, leaving 12 bases between them. From germline, CDR1 is SGHTS and CDR2 YDEGEE. The CDR3 runs to 16 residues.

The chain is built from TRBV4-1 and TRBJ2-1; 9 bases agree with TRBD2. The junction had 11 bases not matched to a gene; V was cut back by 3 bases and J by 8 bases. Germline lookup yields CDR1 MGHRA and CDR2 YSYEKL. The CDR3 contains 16 residues. CDR3: CASSQTAGGGLYEQFF. CDR3 in DNA: TGCGCCAGCAGCCAGACAGCGGGAGGAGGATTATATGAGCAGTTCTTC.

The rearrangement uses TRBV19 and TRBJ2-7; 11 nucleotides align to TRBD1. The CDR3 spans 15 residues. CDR1 is LNHDA and CDR2 is SQIVND in the germline V gene (reference sequence). The V and J ends lost 5 bases and 4 bases, in that order; junction bases with no gene match: 7. CDR3 amino acids: CASSLGQGVGYEQYF. The CDR3, as DNA: TGTGCCAGTAGTCTGGGACAGGGGGTTGGATACGAGCAGTACTTC. Using reference TRBV19 and TRBJ2-7 for the parts outside the CDR3, the full variable domain is DGGITQSPKYLFRKEGQNVTLSCEQNLNHDAMYWYRQDPGQGLRLIYYSQIVNDFQKGDIAEGYSVSREKKESFPLTVTSAQKNPTAFYLCASSLGQGVGYEQYFGPGTRLTVT.

The chain carries TRBV2 and TRBJ1-1, with D possibly being TRBD1 (6 bases). CDR1 is SNHLY, CDR2 FYNNEI, per germline. The CDR3 covers 12 residues. Trimming removed 7 bases from V and 5 bases from J, with 11 bases in between. CDR3 coding DNA: TGTGCCAGCACCCAGACAGGAACTGAAGCTTTCTTT. Translated: CASTQTGTEAFF.

The rearrangement links TRBV4-1 to TRBJ2-3; TRBD1 agrees at 10 bases. Germline CDR1 and CDR2: MGHRA and YSYEKL. This CDR3 comprises 16 residues. Trimming at V came to 2 bases and at J to 3 bases, leaving 5 bases not matched to a gene. Written as DNA, the CDR3 is TGCGCCAGCAGCCAATTTGGACAGGGGGTTACAGATACGCAGTATTTT. Amino acid sequence: CASSQFGQGVTDTQYF.

The chain combines TRBV27 with TRBJ2-1; 9 nucleotides line up with TRBD2. The CDR3 totals 15 residues. J lost 5 bases, V lost 3 bases, and 5 bases had no gene match. Looked up from germline, CDR1 is MNHEY and CDR2 is SMNVEV (reference sequence). The CDR3 nucleotides are TGTGCCAGCAGTTTGGCGGGGGGGCACCACAATGAGCAGTTCTTC. Its protein is CASSLAGGHHNEQFF.

In this sample, this clone turned up once. In nucleotides, the CDR3 is TGCGCCAGCAGCCAAACAGGTTACAATGAGCAGTTCTTC. It yields the protein CASSQTGYNEQFF. V gene TRBV4-1 combines with J gene TRBJ2-1, with D maybe TRBD1 (5 bases). The CDR3 runs to 13 residues. V shed 2 bases and J shed 4 bases, with 6 bases lying between them. Germline values: CDR1 MGHRA, CDR2 YSYEKL.

The chain employs TRBV7-9 and TRBJ2-1; TRBD2 agrees at 7 bases. The germline gives CDR1 SEHNR, CDR2 FQNEAQ (reference sequence). This CDR3 has 13 amino acids. V lost 6 bases, J lost 3 bases, and 2 bases stayed unmatched. The CDR3 DNA reads as TGTGCCAGCAGAAGCGGGAACTACAATGAGCAGTTCTTC. Its protein is CASRSGNYNEQFF.

The CDR3 DNA sequence: TGTGCCAGCAGCCCCGCGGTGGGGGGGGCCTCCTCTTACGAGCAGTACTTC. Translated: CASSPAVGGASSYEQYF. V gene TRBV7-6 combines with J gene TRBJ2-7, with D possibly matching TRBD2 (7 bases). The CDR3 has 17 residues. Germline V gene lookup returns CDR1 SGHVS and CDR2 FNYEAQ. Trimming left V 5 bases short and J 4 bases short, with 24 bases between. Full variable domain (remainder filled in from reference TRBV7-6 and TRBJ2-7): GAGVSQSPRYKVTKRGQDVALRCDPISGHVSLYWYRQALGQGPEFLTYFNYEAQQDKSGLPNDRFSAERPEGSISTLTIQRTEQRDSAMYRCASSPAVGGASSYEQYFGPGTRLTVT.

The chain is built from TRBV11-2 and TRBJ2-3; 13 bases are a match to TRBD2. CDR1 is SGHAT and CDR2 is FQNNGV in the germline V gene. CDR3 length: 16 residues. J lost 3 bases, V lost 6 bases, and 6 bases had no gene match. The CDR3 region has the DNA TGTGCCAGCAGGTCACGGACTAGCGGGAGAACAGATACGCAGTATTTT. Amino acid sequence: CASRSRTSGRTDTQYF.

This chain connects TRBV9 to TRBJ1-1; D is unresolved. Germline loops: CDR1 SGDLS, CDR2 YYNGEE. The CDR3 has 15 residues. The germline V and J ends were trimmed by 0 bases and 4 bases, with 13 bases remaining between them. CDR3 coding DNA: TGTGCCAGCAGCGTAGGTAGTTATTCGGGCACTGAAGCTTTCTTT. As protein: CASSVGSYSGTEAFF.

V and J are TRBV7-2 and TRBJ2-7; 8 bases map to TRBD1. There are 16 residues in the CDR3. Germline V gives CDR1 SGHTA, CDR2 FQGNSA. Trimming at V came to 1 base and at J to 4 bases, leaving 9 bases not matched to a gene. The CDR3 nucleotides read TGTGCCAGCAGCTTAGGGACAGGGAAATTAAGGTACGAGCAGTACTTC. Translating it yields CASSLGTGKLRYEQYF.

CDR3 nucleotides: TGTGCCAGCAGCAAGCCCGGGACACCCTCGGCCCTCTATGGCTACACCTTC. Translated: CASSKPGTPSALYGYTF. V and J are TRBV7-9 and TRBJ1-2; TRBD1 might be the D (6 bases). The CDR3 runs to 17 residues. Trimming took 5 bases from V and 4 from J, leaving 23 bases between them. Germline assignment: CDR1 SEHNR and CDR2 FQNEAQ (reference sequence).

This clone counts as medium-sized (0.01 to 0.1%). The gene calls are TRBV7-3 and TRBJ2-3; D not resolved. V lost 8 bases and J 0 bases, leaving 15 bases between the germline ends. Germline CDR1 reads SGHTA; CDR2 reads FQGTGA. The CDR3 consists of 15 residues. Here the CDR3 reads CASGWARSSTDTQYF. The CDR3, as DNA: TGTGCCAGCGGGTGGGCCAGATCTAGCACAGATACGCAGTATTTT.

V is TRBV7-6 and J is TRBJ1-2; D not certain. The CDR3 covers 12 residues. Trimming took off 1 base at V and 6 bases at J, with 6 bases between the two ends. The germline V gene has CDR1 SGHVS and CDR2 FNYEAQ. The CDR3 spells CASSLGGDGYTF. In nucleotides, the CDR3 is TGTGCCAGCAGCTTAGGGGGTGATGGCTACACCTTC.